A single sample gave rise to the 18 T cell receptor beta chains below, sequenced in a study of T cell repertoires in cytomegalovirus infection. Their antigen targets remain unknown. MiXCR was run by TCRdb on the reads, yielding one entry per CDR3 protein. The profile covers about 890,000 distinct CDR3 sequences, with about a third appearing a single time and over 11% taken by the ten largest. The sample here was cultured CD8+ T cells from PBMCs, taken from culture after CMV antigen stimulation. Receptors were obtained from a human donor in good health (CMV status not recorded). Some clones in this sample may be carry-over from other donors' samples.

This clonotype appeared many times. The rearrangement links TRBV7-2 to TRBJ2-5; D tentatively fits TRBD1 or TRBD2 (5 bases each). CDR1 and CDR2 from the germline V gene are SGHTA and FQGNSA. The germline V and J ends were trimmed by 4 bases and 1 base, with 25 bases remaining between them. This CDR3 has 19 amino acids. The CDR3 sequence: CASSSQRGDGDHLQETQYF. The DNA of the CDR3 is TGTGCCAGCAGCTCCCAGAGGGGCGATGGGGACCATCTCCAAGAGACCCAGTACTTC.

A few counts support this clonotype. The V gene is TRBV6-5, the J gene TRBJ1-1; D unclear. The CDR3 loop spans 14 amino acids. V lost 3 bases, J lost 2 bases, and 10 bases lay in between. The germline gives CDR1 MNHEY, CDR2 SVGAGI. As DNA, the CDR3 is TGTGCCAGCAGTTATGCGACCAGTAACACTGAAGCTTTCTTT. Protein sequence: CASSYATSNTEAFF.

The rearrangement links TRBV28 to TRBJ2-1; 7 nucleotides line up with TRBD1. Looked up from germline, CDR1 is MDHEN and CDR2 is SYDVKM. This CDR3 comprises 13 residues. Trimming took 6 bases from V and 8 from J; bases not matched to a gene: 7. CDR3 sequence: CASSSDRDDEQFF. The CDR3 DNA reads TGTGCCAGCAGCTCAGACAGGGACGATGAGCAGTTCTTC.

In its sample, this clonotype was seen a few times. J is TRBJ2-2 and V is TRBV6-2 or TRBV6-3; D remains unclear. Germline V lookup: CDR1 MNHEY, CDR2 SVGEGT. V lost 5 bases, J lost 7 bases, and 8 bases lay in between. The CDR3 has 12 amino acids. CDR3 DNA sequence: TGTGCCAGCAGTCTGCTAATCGGGGAGCTGTTTTTT. Amino acid sequence: CASSLLIGELFF.

This clonotype was observed a handful of times. The rearrangement uses TRBV12-3 or TRBV12-4 and TRBJ2-3; unclear D gene. V dropped 5 bases and J dropped 2 bases, with 14 bases sitting between them. This CDR3 contains 15 residues. CDR3 sequence reads: CASSAQRMPTDTQYF. The CDR3 DNA reads TGTGCCAGCAGTGCTCAACGGATGCCCACAGATACGCAGTATTTT.

Points on this clonotype: One end of the junction fails to match germline, which may point to a read error. The chain has TRBV7-6 and TRBJ1-1; TRBD1 matches 9 bases. The CDR3 runs 14 residues. Germline V gene data show CDR1 as SGHVS and CDR2 as FNYEAQ. CDR3: CVSSSSRTGDEAFF. CDR3 nucleotide sequence: TGTGTCAGCAGCTCTTCGAGGACAGGGGATGAAGCTTTCTTT.

The chain carries TRBV12-3 or TRBV12-4 and TRBJ2-7; D not resolved. The CDR3 contains 15 residues. Trimming shortened V by 6 bases and J by 0 bases, and 15 bases separated the two germline ends. CDR3 sequence reads: CASSEIGSLSYEQYF. CDR3 nucleotides: TGTGCCAGCAGCGAAATAGGCAGTCTCTCCTACGAGCAGTACTTC.

The table lists this clonotype with a few counts. V is TRBV7-9 and J is TRBJ1-3; 8 bases match TRBD1. Germline V CDR1 and CDR2: SEHNR, FQNEAQ (reference sequence). V lost 5 bases, J lost 0 bases, and 6 bases stayed unmatched. CDR3 length equals 16 residues. CDR3 amino acids: CASSALGQASGNTIYF. DNA of the CDR3: TGTGCCAGCAGCGCTCTGGGACAGGCCTCTGGAAACACCATATATTTT. Drawing the rest from reference TRBV7-9 and TRBJ1-3, the complete variable domain is DTGVSQNPRHKITKRGQNVTFRCDPISEHNRLYWYRQTLGQGPEFLTYFQNEAQLEKSRLLSDRFSAERPKGSFSTLEIQRTEQGDSAMYLCASSALGQASGNTIYFGEGSWLTVV.

In this sample, this clonotype turned up once. The chain uses TRBV27 and TRBJ1-4; 8 positions match TRBD1. After removal of 6 bases from V and 6 bases from J, the junction contained 6 bases not matched to a gene. Germline values: CDR1 MNHEY, CDR2 SMNVEV (reference sequence). The CDR3 sequence is 14 residues long. The DNA for the CDR3 is TGTGCCAGCAGGCGGACAGGGTGGTATGAAAAACTGTTTTTT. The encoded protein is CASRRTGWYEKLFF.

This clonotype appeared many times. This chain joins TRBV7-9 and TRBJ1-3; D unresolved. Germline values: CDR1 SEHNR, CDR2 FQNEAQ (reference sequence). The CDR3 totals 15 residues. V dropped 0 bases and J dropped 2 bases, with 8 bases sitting between them. CDR3 in amino acids: CASSLAGGTGNTIYF. The CDR3 bases are TGTGCCAGCAGCTTAGCGGGTGGAACTGGAAACACCATATATTTT.

This clonotype was counted ten times or more. The rearrangement joins TRBV7-2 to TRBJ2-1; 11 bases are a match to TRBD2. Germline lookup yields CDR1 SGHTA and CDR2 FQGNSA. The CDR3 consists of 19 residues. J was trimmed by 4 bases and V by 0 bases; bases with no gene match: 11. In nucleotides, the CDR3 is TGTGCCAGCAGCTTAGCAGGTTTAGCGGGGGGGCCTTTATACAATGAGCAGTTCTTC. This translates into CASSLAGLAGGPLYNEQFF.

This clonotype was seen only a few times. This chain connects TRBV7-6 to TRBJ1-6; 7 bases line up with TRBD1. Per germline, CDR1 SGHVS and CDR2 FNYEAQ. This CDR3 is built from 15 residues. Unmatched junction bases numbered 4, after V lost 1 base and J lost 7 bases. This CDR3 is CASSLGTGRNSPLHF. DNA of the CDR3: TGTGCCAGCAGCTTAGGGACAGGACGCAATTCACCCCTCCACTTT. Together with reference TRBV7-6 and TRBJ1-6, the CDR3 gives the full variable domain: GAGVSQSPRYKVTKRGQDVALRCDPISGHVSLYWYRQALGQGPEFLTYFNYEAQQDKSGLPNDRFSAERPEGSISTLTIQRTEQRDSAMYRCASSLGTGRNSPLHFGNGTRLTVT.

This clonotype turned up a few times. The gene calls are TRBV7-8 and TRBJ2-1; 8 nucleotides line up with TRBD2. The V gene's germline CDR1 is SGHVS and CDR2 FQNEAQ. The CDR3 consists of 15 residues. V lost 2 bases, J lost 4 bases, and 4 bases stayed unmatched. The CDR3 sequence is CASSLKLAAYNEQFF. The CDR3, as DNA: TGTGCCAGCAGCTTAAAACTAGCGGCATACAATGAGCAGTTCTTC.

CDR3 coding DNA: TGTGCCAGCAGTTACGGGGTAGACAATCAGCCCCAGCATTTT. Translated: CASSYGVDNQPQHF. V and J are TRBV6-2 or TRBV6-3 and TRBJ1-5; D ambiguous. Trimming left V 2 bases short and J 3 bases short, with 8 bases between. Germline CDR1 MNHEY, CDR2 SVGEGT. The CDR3 is made up of 14 amino acids.

The sample holds a few counts of this clonotype. J is TRBJ1-1 and V is TRBV27; a weak D match, TRBD1 (5 bases). The length of the CDR3 is 14 residues. Germline values: CDR1 MNHEY, CDR2 SMNVEV (reference sequence). Trimming pared 8 bases from V and 1 base from J, leaving 14 bases between. In DNA, the CDR3 is TGTGCCAGCTTTCCCGGGACCGCGAACACTGAAGCTTTCTTT. The encoded protein is CASFPGTANTEAFF.

This chain connects TRBV25-1 to TRBJ1-1; 9 bases agree with TRBD1. V was clipped by 0 bases and J by 0 bases; unmatched bases: 2. The CDR3 is 16 amino acids. Germline-derived CDR1 and CDR2 are MGHDK and SYGVNS. CDR3 residues: CASSEYYRGLNTEAFF. In nucleotides, the CDR3 is TGTGCCAGCAGTGAATACTACAGGGGGCTGAACACTGAAGCTTTCTTT.

The rearrangement joins TRBV4-2 to TRBJ2-1, with no clear D. V lost 1 base, J lost 5 bases, and 12 bases lay in between. The CDR3 totals 15 residues. The germline gives CDR1 LGHNA, CDR2 YNFKEQ. The CDR3 region is CASSQGLPPNNEQFF. For the CDR3, the DNA is TGTGCCAGCAGCCAAGGCCTGCCCCCCAACAATGAGCAGTTCTTC.

This clonotype has a handful of counts. J is TRBJ2-1 and V is TRBV7-9; TRBD2 matches at 8 bases. The CDR3 is made up of 16 amino acids. V dropped 4 bases and J dropped 8; count of bases not matched to a gene: 13. From germline, CDR1 is SEHNR and CDR2 FQNEAQ (reference sequence). This chain's CDR3 is CASSSPQGGGRDEQFF. The CDR3 DNA reads as TGTGCCAGCAGCTCGCCCCAAGGCGGGGGGCGGGATGAGCAGTTCTTC.